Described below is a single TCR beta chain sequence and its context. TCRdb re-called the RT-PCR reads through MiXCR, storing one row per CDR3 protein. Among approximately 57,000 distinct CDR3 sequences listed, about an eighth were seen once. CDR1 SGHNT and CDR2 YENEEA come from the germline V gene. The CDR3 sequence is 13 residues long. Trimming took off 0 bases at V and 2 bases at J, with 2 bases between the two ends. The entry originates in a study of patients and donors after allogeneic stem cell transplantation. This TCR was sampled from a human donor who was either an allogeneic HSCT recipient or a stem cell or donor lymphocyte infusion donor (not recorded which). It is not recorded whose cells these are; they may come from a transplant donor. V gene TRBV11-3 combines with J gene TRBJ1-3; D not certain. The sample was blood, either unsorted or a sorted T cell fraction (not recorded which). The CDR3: CASSLEPGNTIYF. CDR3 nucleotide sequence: TGTGCCAGCAGCTTAGAACCTGGAAACACCATATATTTT.